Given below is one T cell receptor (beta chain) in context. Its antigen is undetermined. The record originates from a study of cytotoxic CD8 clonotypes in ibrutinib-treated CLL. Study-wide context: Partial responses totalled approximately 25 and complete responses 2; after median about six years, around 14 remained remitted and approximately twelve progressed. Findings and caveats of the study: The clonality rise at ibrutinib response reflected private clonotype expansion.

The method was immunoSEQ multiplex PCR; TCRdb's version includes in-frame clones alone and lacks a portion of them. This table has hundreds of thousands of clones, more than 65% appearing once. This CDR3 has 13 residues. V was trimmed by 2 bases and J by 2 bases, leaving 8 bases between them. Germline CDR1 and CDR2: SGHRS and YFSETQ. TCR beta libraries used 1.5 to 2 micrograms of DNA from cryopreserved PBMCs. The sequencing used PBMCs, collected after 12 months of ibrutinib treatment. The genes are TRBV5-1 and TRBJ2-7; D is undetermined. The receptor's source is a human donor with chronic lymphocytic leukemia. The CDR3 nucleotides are TGCGCCAGCAGCTTTCAGAGAGCCTACGAGCAGTACTTC. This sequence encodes CASSFQRAYEQYF.